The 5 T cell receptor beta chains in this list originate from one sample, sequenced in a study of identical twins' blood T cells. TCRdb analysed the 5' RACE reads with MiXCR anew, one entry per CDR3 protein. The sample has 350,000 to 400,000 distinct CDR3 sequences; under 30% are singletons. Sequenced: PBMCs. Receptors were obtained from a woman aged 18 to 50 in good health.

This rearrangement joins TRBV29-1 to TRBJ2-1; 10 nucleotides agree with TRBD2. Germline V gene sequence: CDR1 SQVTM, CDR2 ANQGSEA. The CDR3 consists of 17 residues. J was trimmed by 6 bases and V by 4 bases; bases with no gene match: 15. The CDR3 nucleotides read TGCAGCGTTGCGGCTAGCGGGAGTTCGCGGAGTATCAATGAGCAGTTCTTC. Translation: CSVAASGSSRSINEQFF.

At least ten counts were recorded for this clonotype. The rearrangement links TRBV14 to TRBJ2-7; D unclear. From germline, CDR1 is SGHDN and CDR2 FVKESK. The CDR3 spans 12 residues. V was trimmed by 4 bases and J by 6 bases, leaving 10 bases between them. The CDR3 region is CASSPQRTEQYF. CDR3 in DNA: TGTGCCAGCAGCCCTCAACGGACCGAGCAGTACTTC. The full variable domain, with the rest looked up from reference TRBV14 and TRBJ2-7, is EAGVTQFPSHSVIEKGQTVTLRCDPISGHDNLYWYRRVMGKEIKFLLHFVKESKQDESGMPNNRFLAERTGGTYSTLKVQPAELEDSGVYFCASSPQRTEQYFGPGTRLTVT.

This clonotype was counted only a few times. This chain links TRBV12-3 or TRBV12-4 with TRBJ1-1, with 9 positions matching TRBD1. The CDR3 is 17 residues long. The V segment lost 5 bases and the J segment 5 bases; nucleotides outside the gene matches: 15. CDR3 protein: CASSPSGTGKKLTEAFF. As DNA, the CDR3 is TGTGCCAGCAGTCCCTCCGGGACAGGGAAAAAGTTAACTGAAGCTTTCTTT.

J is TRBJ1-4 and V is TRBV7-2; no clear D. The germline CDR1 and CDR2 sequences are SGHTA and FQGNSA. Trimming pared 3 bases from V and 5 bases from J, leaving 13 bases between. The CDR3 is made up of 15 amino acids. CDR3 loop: CASSLLGRANEKLFF. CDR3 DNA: TGTGCCAGCAGCTTGTTGGGGAGGGCCAATGAAAAACTGTTTTTT.

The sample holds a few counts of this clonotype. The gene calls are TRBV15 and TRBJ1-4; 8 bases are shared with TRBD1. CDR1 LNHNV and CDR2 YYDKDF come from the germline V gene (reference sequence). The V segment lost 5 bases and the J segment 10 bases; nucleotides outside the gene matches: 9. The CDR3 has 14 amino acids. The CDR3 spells CATSGLGQGGKLFF. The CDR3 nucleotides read TGTGCCACCAGCGGACTAGGACAGGGCGGAAAACTGTTTTTT.